The rows below give T cell receptor beta chains drawn from one sample of a study of blood T cell repertoires in COVID-19. Repertoires were generated with immunoSEQ multiplex PCR, while TCRdb's copy carries only in-frame clones and drops some. The table includes approximately 210,000 clones, 70% to 90% detected once. Sequencing input: PBMCs or T cells enriched from blood (not recorded which). The receptors originated from a man in his thirties or forties with acute COVID-19. Both conserved end residues are part of each CDR3. The order of the fields is D gene, clone size, J gene, V gene, CDR3 DNA, CDR3 protein. D genes are given only for firm matches. The listing skips clone size in some rows; elsewhere it reads once, few, many or a size class.

TRBD1 | . | TRBJ1-4 | TRBV5-1 | TGCGCCAGCAGCTTGGCGAAGACAGGGGCGGCTGCAACTAATGAAAAACTGTTTTTT | CASSLAKTGAAATNEKLFF
TRBD1 | . | TRBJ2-2 | TRBV5-1 | TGCGCCAGCCGCCGGACAGGGGAAAACACCGGGGAGCTGTTTTTT | CASRRTGENTGELFF
TRBD1 | . | TRBJ2-7 | TRBV18 | TGTGCCAGCTCAGGACAGGGGGCCGGGGACGCCCTTTACGAGCAGTACTTC | CASSGQGAGDALYEQYF
TRBD2 | . | TRBJ2-5 | TRBV5-1 | TGCGCCAGCAGCTCTACCGGGACTAGTGGTTTGGGGACCCAGTACTTC | CASSSTGTSGLGTQYF
. | . | TRBJ1-4 | TRBV10-2 | TGCGCCAGCAGTGTACAAGAAAAACTGTTTTTT | CASSVQEKLFF
. | . | TRBJ1-2 | TRBV3-1/TRBV3-2 | TGTGCCAGCAGCCATATCTCTGGCTACACCTTC | CASSHISGYTF
. | . | TRBJ2-2 | TRBV6-5 | TGTGCCAGCAGTTACTCGAGATTCAGGGGCACCGGGGAGCTGTTTTTT | CASSYSRFRGTGELFF
TRBD1 | . | TRBJ1-2 | TRBV6-5 | TGTGCCAGCAGTTACTCGACAGGGGGATATGGCTACACCTTC | CASSYSTGGYGYTF
. | . | TRBJ1-5 | TRBV10-3 | TGTGCCATCAGTTCCGACATGAGCAATCAGCCCCAGCATTTT | CAISSDMSNQPQHF
. | . | TRBJ1-5 | TRBV5-4 | TGTGCCAGCAGCAAGGGAGCTGACGGCAATCAGCCCCAGCATTTT | CASSKGADGNQPQHF
TRBD1 | . | TRBJ1-1 | TRBV5-1 | TGCGCCAGCAGCTCGAGCGTAGGGGGCAGGATGAACACTGAAGCTTTCTTT | CASSSSVGGRMNTEAFF
. | . | TRBJ1-6 | TRBV28 | TGTGCCAGCAGTTTTAGTGGTGCCCTAAATTCACCCCTCCACTTT | CASSFSGALNSPLHF
. | once | TRBJ1-2 | TRBV30 | TGTGCCTGGAGTGTACGTCGAGACAGCTATGGCTACACCTTC | CAWSVRRDSYGYTF
TRBD1 | . | TRBJ2-7 | TRBV9 | TGTGCCAGCAGCGTCGGACAGGGTTCGGGTGAGCAGTACTTC | CASSVGQGSGEQYF
. | few | TRBJ1-1 | TRBV7-9 | TGTGCCAGCAGCCGACTGAGTTGGAACACTGAAGCTTTCTTT | CASSRLSWNTEAFF
. | . | TRBJ1-6 | TRBV19 | TGTGCCAGTAGCCTCGTCCAGATGGATTCACCCCTCCACTTT | CASSLVQMDSPLHF
TRBD2 | . | TRBJ2-1 | TRBV5-4 | TGTGCCAGCAGCTTGGCTAGCGGGGGGGCCGGTGAGCAGTTCTTC | CASSLASGGAGEQFF
. | . | TRBJ1-5 | TRBV6-5 | TGTGCGAGTGGCGGGGGGTACGGCAATCAGCCCCAGCATTTT | CASGGGYGNQPQHF
. | . | TRBJ2-5 | TRBV6-5 | TGTGCCAGCAGTTTGGGGGGGACCCAGTACTTC | CASSLGGTQYF
. | . | TRBJ2-6 | TRBV6-4 | TGTGCCAGCAGTGACGAGGGGGCCAACGTCCTGACTTTC | CASSDEGANVLTF
TRBD1 | . | TRBJ1-1 | TRBV7-6 | TGTGCCAGCATGGGACAGGCGAACACTGAAGCTTTCTTT | CASMGQANTEAFF
TRBD2 | few | TRBJ2-7 | TRBV6-5 | TGTGCCACTCAGGGCGGGGGAAAATACTACGAGCAGTACTTC | CATQGGGKYYEQYF
. | once | TRBJ1-2 | TRBV19 | TGTGCCAGTAGTATAGGGCAGGGTTGGGGCTACACCTTC | CASSIGQGWGYTF